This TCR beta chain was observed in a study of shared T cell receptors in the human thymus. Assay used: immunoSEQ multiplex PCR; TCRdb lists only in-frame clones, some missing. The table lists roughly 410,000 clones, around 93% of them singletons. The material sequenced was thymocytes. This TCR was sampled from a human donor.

This CDR3 is CASSLGGTGDLRQYF. In DNA, the CDR3 is TGTGCCAGCAGCTTAGGTGGGACTGGGGATTTAAGGCAGTACTTC. The rearrangement links TRBV7-9 to TRBJ2-7; D may be TRBD2 (6 bases). In germline, CDR1 is SEHNR, CDR2 FQNEAQ (reference sequence). CDR3 length: 15 residues. V lost 1 base, J lost 9 bases, and 19 bases lay in between.